The 31 T cell receptor beta chains listed next were all sequenced from one sample in a study of memory CD4+ T cells and cytomegalovirus serostatus. The sort gate was single viable CD3+CD4+CD8-CD45RO+ cells for memory CD4+ T cells. Clones were read by immunoSEQ multiplex PCR, and TCRdb kept only the in-frame ones, dropping some. Among 50,000 to 75,000 clones listed, roughly four fifths were seen once. What was sequenced was memory CD4+ T cells from blood. Receptors originate from an adult in good health and CMV-seronegative.

The chain employs TRBV7-9 and TRBJ1-2, with D unresolved. CDR3 length: 15 residues. Looked up from germline, CDR1 is SEHNR and CDR2 is FQNEAQ (reference sequence). V was pared by 1 base and J by 0 bases, with 9 bases between. CDR3 protein: CASSLGENANYGYTF. In DNA form, the CDR3 reads TGTGCCAGCAGCTTAGGGGAGAATGCTAACTATGGCTACACCTTC.

The J gene is TRBJ2-7, the V gene TRBV2; D unresolved. CDR1 is SNHLY and CDR2 is FYNNEI in the germline V gene. V shed 0 bases and J shed 3 bases, with 6 bases lying between them. This CDR3 is 13 amino acids long. For the CDR3, the DNA is TGTGCCAGCAGTGAAGCGCCATTCTACGAGCAGTACTTC. Translation: CASSEAPFYEQYF.

About this clone: The junction and the germline gene differ at one end; a read error may be behind it. Distinct nucleotide sequences in the sample also encode this CDR3. The V gene is TRBV5-1, the J gene TRBJ2-7, with D hard to call. CDR1 and CDR2 (germline): SGHRS, YFSETQ. CDR3 length equals 14 residues. The CDR3 coding sequence is TGCGCCAGCAGCTTGGTAGTCCAGCCCTACGAACAGTACTTC. Amino acids: CASSLVVQPYEQYF.

The rearrangement links TRBV7-9 to TRBJ2-3; a weak D match, TRBD2 (6 bases). Germline lookup yields CDR1 SEHNR and CDR2 FQNEAQ (reference sequence). The CDR3 loop spans 17 amino acids. The germline V and J ends were trimmed by 2 bases and 7 bases, with 22 bases remaining between them. CDR3 DNA sequence: TGTGCCAGCAGCTTATTCATATTGGCGGGGCCTGAAAATACGCAGTATTTT. Its translation: CASSLFILAGPENTQYF.

The gene calls are TRBV5-1 and TRBJ2-1; maybe TRBD2 (6 bases). The germline gives CDR1 SGHRS, CDR2 YFSETQ. Deletions cut 2 bases from V and 6 bases from J, with 15 bases between. This CDR3 has 15 amino acids. CDR3 nucleotides: TGCGCCAGCAGCTTCGGGTCGACAGCGGGCAATGAGCAGTTCTTC. This translates into CASSFGSTAGNEQFF.

The chain carries TRBV15 and TRBJ1-4, with D uncertain. With 3 bases removed from V and 4 bases from J, the gap between germline ends came to 6 bases. This CDR3 has 13 amino acids. Germline V lookup: CDR1 LNHNV, CDR2 YYDKDF (reference sequence). CDR3 amino acids: CATSSGDNEKLFF. CDR3 bases: TGTGCCACCAGCAGTGGGGATAATGAAAAACTGTTTTTT.

V and J are TRBV6-6 and TRBJ1-1, with D perhaps matching TRBD1 (6 bases). CDR1 MNHNY and CDR2 SVGAGI come from the germline V gene (reference sequence). V lost 2 bases to trimming and J lost 3 bases, with 7 bases between them. The CDR3 length is 13 residues. The CDR3 DNA is TGTGCCAGCAGTTACACAGGGTACACTGAAGCTTTCTTT. Its translation is CASSYTGYTEAFF.

The rearrangement joins TRBV19 to TRBJ1-4; unclear D gene. The ends were cut back, 5 bases at V and 6 bases at J, with 16 bases in the middle. Per germline, CDR1 LNHDA and CDR2 SQIVND (reference sequence). This CDR3 contains 15 residues. DNA of the CDR3: TGTGCCAGTAGTCCCCCCGGAAGGCGCCATGAAAAACTGTTTTTT. It is translated as CASSPPGRRHEKLFF.

The CDR3 is CASSRDSDQPQHF. Written as DNA, the CDR3 is TGTGCCAGCAGTAGAGACAGTGATCAGCCCCAGCATTTT. V usage is TRBV2 and J usage is TRBJ1-5, with a possible D match to TRBD1 (5 bases). There are 13 residues in the CDR3. The germline gives CDR1 SNHLY, CDR2 FYNNEI. Trimming shortened V by 5 bases and J by 5 bases, and 10 bases separated the two germline ends.

The sample holds one count of this clone. The chain couples TRBV5-1 to TRBJ1-1; the match to TRBD1 covers 7 bases. The V gene end was trimmed by 4 bases and the J gene end by 4 bases; junction bases not matched to a gene: 10. CDR3 length: 15 residues. Per germline, CDR1 SGHRS and CDR2 YFSETQ. The CDR3 coding sequence is TGCGCCAGCAGCAGGGATAGGGGGCGAGGCACTGAAGCTTTCTTT. Protein: CASSRDRGRGTEAFF.

This clone turned up a few times. The chain couples TRBV29-1 to TRBJ2-1, with 7 bases matching TRBD1. The V gene's germline CDR1 is SQVTM and CDR2 ANQGSEA. The junction had 7 bases not matched to a gene; V was cut back by 3 bases and J by 8 bases. This CDR3 region has 13 residues. CDR3 loop: CSVDGRGYDEQFF. The DNA of the CDR3 is TGCAGCGTTGACGGCAGGGGGTACGATGAGCAGTTCTTC.

This clone occurred once. This rearrangement joins TRBV7-9 to TRBJ1-1; the D is unclear. Germline values: CDR1 SEHNR, CDR2 FQNEAQ (reference sequence). The V and J ends lost 5 bases and 9 bases respectively, with 19 bases between them. CDR3 length: 14 amino acids. The DNA of the CDR3 is TGTGCCAGCAGCATCGACTGGAAGGAGACTAAAGCTTTCTTT. Translating gives CASSIDWKETKAFF. Combining the CDR3 with reference TRBV7-9 and TRBJ1-1 gives the whole variable domain DTGVSQNPRHKITKRGQNVTFRCDPISEHNRLYWYRQTLGQGPEFLTYFQNEAQLEKSRLLSDRFSAERPKGSFSTLEIQRTEQGDSAMYLCASSIDWKETKAFFGQGTRLTVV.

The CDR3 DNA is TGTGCCAGCAGTCCCAGGGCAGGGACTGAAGCTTTCTTT. It specifies CASSPRAGTEAFF. The chain employs TRBV6-6 and TRBJ1-1, with a weak D call TRBD1 (5 bases). In germline, CDR1 is MNHNY, CDR2 SVGAGI (reference sequence). CDR3 length: 13 residues. V dropped 5 bases and J dropped 5 bases, with 12 bases sitting between them.

The rearrangement joins TRBV4-2 to TRBJ2-3; D could derive from TRBD1 or TRBD2 (5 bases each). CDR3 size: 15 residues. Trimming left V 4 bases short and J 2 bases short, with 13 bases between. CDR1 is LGHNA, CDR2 YNFKEQ, per germline. The CDR3 region is CASSPLGTNTDTQYF. CDR3 DNA sequence: TGTGCCAGCAGCCCCCTCGGGACCAACACAGATACGCAGTATTTT.

The chain carries TRBV12-5 and TRBJ1-6; 9 bases map to TRBD1. Germline assignment: CDR1 LGHNT and CDR2 FRNRAP. V was pared by 6 bases and J by 8 bases, with 5 bases of the junction left unmatched. This CDR3 comprises 14 residues. The DNA of the CDR3 is TGTGCTAGTGGACAGGGGGCGCAACATTCACCCCTCCACTTT. Protein product: CASGQGAQHSPLHF.

The rearrangement uses TRBV29-1 and TRBJ2-3; no definite D call. CDR3 size: 11 residues. Germline V gives CDR1 SQVTM, CDR2 ANQGSEA. V dropped 4 bases and J dropped 4 bases, with 6 bases sitting between them. The CDR3 loop is CSVVKADTQYF. The CDR3 nucleotides are TGCAGCGTTGTGAAGGCAGATACGCAGTATTTT.

This clone appeared a single time. The J gene is TRBJ1-2, the V gene TRBV18; D is undetermined. The CDR3 sequence is 15 residues long. The germline CDR1 and CDR2 sequences are KGHSH and LQKENI. The ends were cut back, 0 bases at V and 8 bases at J, with 16 bases in the middle. The CDR3 sequence: CASSPPSQTTGGYTF. In DNA, the CDR3 is TGTGCCAGCTCACCACCGAGCCAGACCACCGGCGGCTACACCTTC.

The rearrangement joins TRBV18 to TRBJ1-2, with TRBD1 as a possible D gene (6 bases). V was shortened by 6 bases and J by 3 bases, with 14 bases between the two germline ends. The CDR3 is made up of 14 amino acids. Looked up from germline, CDR1 is KGHSH and CDR2 is LQKENI. CDR3 loop: CASSPGGRDYGYTF. CDR3 in DNA: TGTGCCAGCTCGCCCGGGGGCAGAGACTATGGCTACACCTTC. Drawing the rest from reference TRBV18 and TRBJ1-2, the complete variable domain is NAGVMQNPRHLVRRRGQEARLRCSPMKGHSHVYWYRQLPEEGLKFMVYLQKENIIDESGMPKERFSAEFPKEGPSILRIQQVVRGDSAAYFCASSPGGRDYGYTFGSGTRLTVV.

V gene TRBV4-1 combines with J gene TRBJ2-5; TRBD1 might be the D (5 bases). Trimming shortened V by 1 base and J by 4 bases, and 13 bases separated the two germline ends. Germline V gives CDR1 MGHRA, CDR2 YSYEKL. The CDR3 has 15 residues. CDR3 loop: CASSQGGQSRETQYF. CDR3 sequence (DNA): TGCGCCAGCAGCCAAGGGGGCCAGTCCCGAGAGACCCAGTACTTC.

The V gene is TRBV10-1, the J gene TRBJ1-6; TRBD1 aligns across 8 bases. The CDR3 runs to 14 residues. Unmatched junction bases numbered 9, after V lost 7 bases and J lost 10 bases. CDR1 is WNHNN, CDR2 SYGVQD, per germline (reference sequence). CDR3 in DNA: TGCGCCAGCAAAGGACAGGGAGAGGGGTCACCCCTCCACTTT. Encoded protein: CASKGQGEGSPLHF.

This sequence joins TRBV6-6 and TRBJ2-3; 7 nucleotides line up with TRBD1. With V trimmed by 6 bases and J by 4 bases, 4 bases remained unmatched. The CDR3 runs 13 residues. From germline, CDR1 is MNHNY and CDR2 SVGAGI (reference sequence). The CDR3 region is CASSLQGSDTQYF. CDR3 DNA: TGTGCCAGCAGCCTACAGGGGTCAGATACGCAGTATTTT.

The chain joins TRBV18 to TRBJ2-5; D is unclear. The CDR3 is 14 residues long. Trimming took 0 bases from V and 5 from J, leaving 10 bases between them. From germline, CDR1 is KGHSH and CDR2 LQKENI. CDR3 sequence reads: CASSPPKGTETQYF. The CDR3 DNA sequence: TGTGCCAGCTCACCACCCAAGGGTACGGAGACCCAGTACTTC. Complete variable domain (other parts from reference TRBV18 and TRBJ2-5): NAGVMQNPRHLVRRRGQEARLRCSPMKGHSHVYWYRQLPEEGLKFMVYLQKENIIDESGMPKERFSAEFPKEGPSILRIQQVVRGDSAAYFCASSPPKGTETQYFGPGTRLLVL.

This clone was seen only once. This chain joins TRBV12-2 and TRBJ1-4; TRBD1, the D gene given by the table, was not confirmed from the DNA. TRBV12-2 is shown as a pseudogene. The CDR3 is made up of 20 amino acids. The CDR3 DNA reads TGTGCAAGTCGCTTAGAAGGGACAGGTGCCCTGGAGGTAACTAATGAAAAACTGTTTTTT. Its protein product is CASRLEGTGALEVTNEKLFF.

The chain recombines TRBV7-6 with TRBJ2-1; the D is unclear. This CDR3 is built from 12 residues. The germline V and J ends were trimmed by 0 bases and 15 bases, with 12 bases remaining between them. Germline V gene sequence: CDR1 SGHVS, CDR2 FNYEAQ. DNA of the CDR3: TGTGCCAGCAGCTTAGCGGGCAGCCCAGCGTTCTTC. Its protein is CASSLAGSPAFF.

The genes are TRBV9 and TRBJ2-5; D may be TRBD1 (5 bases). V was cut by 2 bases and J by 4 bases, with 15 bases left in between. The CDR3 has 15 residues. Germline V gene sequence: CDR1 SGDLS, CDR2 YYNGEE. Here the CDR3 reads CASSVSQARGETQYF. The CDR3 DNA reads TGTGCCAGCAGCGTGTCACAGGCGCGCGGAGAGACCCAGTACTTC.

CDR3 protein: CSAGQVDYGYTF. The DNA for the CDR3 is TGCAGCGCCGGACAGGTTGACTATGGCTACACCTTC. The rearrangement links TRBV29-1 to TRBJ1-2; 7 bases agree with TRBD1. The CDR3 length is 12 residues. Unmatched junction bases numbered 5, after V lost 7 bases and J lost 3 bases. From germline, CDR1 is SQVTM and CDR2 ANQGSEA.

The genes are TRBV28 and TRBJ1-5; D is unresolved. Germline loops: CDR1 MDHEN, CDR2 SYDVKM. V lost 5 bases, J lost 6 bases, and 11 bases lay in between. The CDR3 is made up of 13 amino acids. Written as DNA, the CDR3 is TGTGCCAGCAGTCTGGCGTCAGGTCAGCCCCAGCATTTT. It yields the protein CASSLASGQPQHF.

V usage is TRBV5-6 and J usage is TRBJ1-5; D possibly corresponds to TRBD1 (6 bases). Trimming took 4 bases from V and 0 from J, leaving 11 bases between them. This CDR3 has 15 residues. Germline V CDR1 and CDR2: SGHDT, YYEEEE. The CDR3 region is CASSRGGGSNQPQHF. The DNA for the CDR3 is TGTGCCAGCAGCCGGGGAGGGGGTAGCAATCAGCCCCAGCATTTT.

The V call is TRBV30, the J call TRBJ1-3, with 8 bases aligning to TRBD1. Germline V gives CDR1 GTSNPN, CDR2 SVGIG (reference sequence). With 3 bases clipped from V and 6 bases from J, the junction kept 7 bases outside the gene matches. The CDR3 is made up of 14 amino acids. CDR3 loop: CAWRDRAAANTIYF. The CDR3 DNA follows: TGTGCCTGGAGGGACAGGGCGGCTGCAAACACCATATATTTT.

This chain joins TRBV19 and TRBJ1-5; D gene uncertain. The CDR3 contains 14 residues. The V end was cut by 6 bases, the J end by 4 bases, with 13 bases between. The V gene's germline CDR1 is LNHDA and CDR2 SQIVND (reference sequence). CDR3 nucleotides: TGTGCCAGTAGGGCCGGGAATTTAAATCAGCCCCAGCATTTT. Translation: CASRAGNLNQPQHF. Supplemented by reference TRBV19 and TRBJ1-5, the full variable domain reads DGGITQSPKYLFRKEGQNVTLSCEQNLNHDAMYWYRQDPGQGLRLIYYSQIVNDFQKGDIAEGYSVSREKKESFPLTVTSAQKNPTAFYLCASRAGNLNQPQHFGDGTRLSIL.

The chain employs TRBV7-2 and TRBJ1-5; possible D gene TRBD1, 6 bases. Germline CDR1 and CDR2: SGHTA and FQGNSA. Trimming cost V 6 bases and J 2 bases, with 8 bases left between them. The CDR3 runs to 13 residues. In nucleotides, the CDR3 is TGTGCCAGCAGTCCAGGGGGCAATCAGCCCCAGCATTTT. Its translation: CASSPGGNQPQHF.